These T cell receptor beta chains were read from a single sample in a study of T cell responses to AZD1222 COVID-19 vaccine. Sequencing used immunoSEQ multiplex PCR; TCRdb keeps in-frame clones, though not all of them. The sample lists 100,000 to 150,000 clones, 89% seen once, with about 6% in the top ten. Sample: peripheral blood, taken on day 0 of AZD1222 vaccination. Receptors originate from an adult in good health. Each CDR3 is given with its conserved first and last residue. A D gene is named only where the DNA matches it firmly.

D gene,V gene,J gene,CDR3 protein
.,TRBV6-5,TRBJ1-2,CASSYSIHGLYGYTF
.,TRBV7-2,TRBJ1-2,CASIPKVPGDAANYGYTF
.,TRBV5-1,TRBJ1-5,CASSFAGMAGQPQHF
TRBD1,TRBV25-1,TRBJ2-7,CASSRPGQAAYEQYF
.,TRBV11-2,TRBJ2-1,CASSLGIEQFF
.,TRBV5-4,TRBJ1-6,CASSLAARTYNSPLHF
.,TRBV7-2,TRBJ2-1,CASSVQGNEQFF
.,TRBV27,TRBJ1-5,CASSQRSGSWGNQPQHF
.,TRBV12-3/TRBV12-4,TRBJ1-2,CASTRDIHGYTF
.,TRBV21-1,TRBJ2-2,CASSVGWRTGELFF
.,TRBV28,TRBJ1-1,CASSLEGNTEAFF
.,TRBV7-8,TRBJ1-6,CASSLDEQGGPYNSPLHF
.,TRBV5-4,TRBJ1-2,CASSLPEGYGYTF
.,TRBV10-2,TRBJ1-6,CASIWELNSPLHF
.,TRBV3-1/TRBV3-2,TRBJ2-3,CASSHSTQLTDTQYF
.,TRBV5-1,TRBJ1-2,CASSLAAGSNYGYTF
.,TRBV6-6,TRBJ1-1,CASSPQVSGTEAFF